One sample yielded the 15 T cell receptor beta chains listed below, sequenced in a study of T cells in women clearing cervical HPV infection. Data came from immunoSEQ multiplex PCR; TCRdb stores just in-frame clones and leaves some out. In all, the sample yields some 33,000 clones. Sequences were obtained from blood buffy coat. The receptors here all came from a woman between 18 and 70 years old with a cervical HPV16 infection that either progressed to CIN3+ or cleared (not recorded which).

Comment on this clone: The read ends 3 residues shy of where the CDR3 ends; the end is completed using the germline J gene. This chain uses TRBV7-2 with TRBJ2-1, with 16 positions matching TRBD2. Germline V gene sequence: CDR1 SGHTA, CDR2 FQGNSA. The CDR3 extends over 15 amino acids. V shed 5 bases, J shed 9 bases, and the junction held 4 bases outside the gene matches. CDR3 amino acids: CASSPGLAGGLEQFF. CDR3 bases read: TGTGCCAGCAGCCCGGGACTAGCGGGGGGGCTTGAG.

Concerning this clone itself: The sequence runs out 3 residues before the end of the CDR3; the remainder is reconstructed from the germline J gene. This chain connects TRBV20-1 to TRBJ2-7; 8 nucleotides match TRBD2. CDR3 length equals 15 residues. With 0 bases clipped from V and 0 bases from J, the junction kept 4 bases outside the gene matches. Germline V gene sequence: CDR1 DFQATT, CDR2 SNEGSKA (reference sequence). The CDR3 sequence: CSARDQGTSSYEQYF. The sequenced CDR3 bases are TGCAGTGCTAGAGATCAAGGGACTAGCTCCTACGAG.

As concerns this clone: The CDR3 end falls 3 residues outside the read, so it is completed with the germline J gene. The chain has TRBV12-3 or TRBV12-4 and TRBJ1-1; D ambiguous. CDR3 length equals 11 residues. The sequenced CDR3 bases are TGTGCCAGCACCCTCGACTGGAAA. Translated: CASTLDWK. The entire CDR3 protein is CASTLDWKAFF.

To note about this clone: Coverage ceases 3 residues before the CDR3 finishes, and the germline J gene fills in the end. The chain combines TRBV5-1 with TRBJ1-3, with D possibly TRBD1 on 5 matching bases. The CDR3 extends over 17 amino acids. Germline loops: CDR1 SGHRS, CDR2 YFSETQ. Trimming pared 4 bases from V and 0 bases from J, leaving 17 bases between. The sequenced CDR3 bases are TGCGCCAGCAGCCCGTTTTGGGGGGTTGACTCTGGAAACACC. Encoded protein: CASSPFWGVDSGNT. The full-length CDR3 reads as CASSPFWGVDSGNTIYF. The whole variable domain, remainder taken from reference TRBV5-1 and TRBJ1-3, is KAGVTQTPRYLIKTRGQQVTLSCSPISGHRSVSWYQQTPGQGLQFLFEYFSETQRNKGNFPGRFSGRQFSNSRSEMNVSTLELGDSALYLCASSPFWGVDSGNTIYFGEGSWLTVV.

As regards this clone: The CDR3 end is not reached by the read, which stops 3 residues before it; the germline J gene fills it in. The chain employs TRBV7-9 and TRBJ1-2; 7 bases line up with TRBD1. Per the germline V gene, CDR1 is SEHNR and CDR2 is FQNEAQ (reference sequence). The CDR3 length is 14 residues. The CDR3 here is CASSFVDQGGDYTF. Partial CDR3 DNA: TGTGCCAGCAGCTTTGTGGACCAGGGGGGCGAC.

Comments on this clone: The read comes to an end 3 residues before the CDR3 does, leaving the germline J gene to fill in the end. This chain links TRBV2 with TRBJ2-2, with TRBD1 matching over 7 bases. This CDR3 has 13 residues. Per the germline V gene, CDR1 is SNHLY and CDR2 is FYNNEI. CDR3 sequence reads: CATATGLSEKLFF. Partial CDR3 DNA: TGTGCCACCGCGACAGGGTTAAGTGAAAAG.

Regarding this clone: The read ends 3 residues shy of where the CDR3 ends; the end is completed using the germline J gene. The genes are TRBV5-1 and TRBJ1-2; 9 bases match TRBD1. From germline, CDR1 is SGHRS and CDR2 YFSETQ. The CDR3 covers 14 residues. CDR3 DNA (partial): TGCGCCAGCAGCTTGGCGGGACAGGGAGAGGGC. Its translation is CASSLAGQGEG. The CDR3 in its entirety is CASSLAGQGEGYTF.

A remark on this clone: The junction departs from germline at one end; a sequencing error may be responsible. The sequenced fragment ends 3 residues before the CDR3 boundary, so the rest is inferred from the germline J gene. The same CDR3 is also encoded by other DNA sequences in this sample. The V gene is TRBV5-6, the J gene TRBJ1-3; D is uncertain. Germline V CDR1 and CDR2: SGHDT, YYEEEE. The CDR3 is 14 residues long. This chain's CDR3 is CASSPTGSGNTIYF. The sequenced part of the CDR3 DNA is TGTGCCAGCAGCCCTACCGGGTCTGGAAACACG.

With respect to this clone: The read is 3 residues too short to cover the CDR3 end, so that end is filled in from the germline J gene. The V gene is TRBV12-3 or TRBV12-4, the J gene TRBJ2-7, with D possibly being TRBD2 (5 bases). This CDR3 comprises 12 residues. Trimming shortened V by 1 base and J by 6 bases, and 7 bases separated the two germline ends. Incomplete CDR3 DNA: TGTGCCAGCAGTTTAGGAGGGTTCGAG. It encodes CASSLGGFE. The complete CDR3 sequence is CASSLGGFEQYF.

Note on this clone: The read gets to within 3 residues of the CDR3 end, and the germline J gene fills in the rest. J is TRBJ1-1 and V is TRBV10-3; tentative D call: TRBD1 (6 bases). V lost 8 bases and J 3 bases, leaving 13 bases between the germline ends. CDR3 length: 13 residues. Germline V gene data show CDR1 as ENHRY and CDR2 as SYGVKD. Incomplete CDR3 DNA: TGTGCCATCGGGGGGGGGCTGTACACTGAA. This gives the protein CAIGGGLYTE. The whole CDR3 sequence reads CAIGGGLYTEAFF.

Note on this clone: The read terminates 3 residues before the CDR3 end, so the remaining end is supplied by the germline J gene. The chain uses TRBV23-1 and TRBJ2-3, with 9 bases fitting TRBD1. TRBV23-1 is an open reading frame whose function is uncertain. Trimming at V came to 8 bases and at J to 1 base, leaving 16 bases not matched to a gene. The CDR3 totals 18 residues. The covered CDR3 bases are TGCGCCAGCCCCTCGCCCATAAAGACAGGGGGTGGCACAGATACG. It is translated as CASPSPIKTGGGTDT. The CDR3 in full is CASPSPIKTGGGTDTQYF.

On this clone: The sequence runs out 3 residues before the end of the CDR3; the remainder is reconstructed from the germline J gene. The chain links TRBV29-1 to TRBJ2-7, with TRBD1 matching 10 bases. The germline gives CDR1 SQVTM, CDR2 ANQGSEA. The ends lost 4 bases at V and 6 bases at J; junction bases unmatched: 6. This CDR3 comprises 13 residues. Partial CDR3 DNA: TGCAGCGTTGTAGGGACAGGGGCTGGCGAG. Protein sequence: CSVVGTGAGE. The whole CDR3 protein is CSVVGTGAGEQYF.

Details on this clone: From the germline J gene comes the end of the CDR3, since the read stops 3 residues before it. This chain uses TRBV7-2 with TRBJ2-3; D might be TRBD2 (5 bases). CDR3 length: 15 amino acids. Germline V CDR1 and CDR2: SGHTA, FQGNSA. This CDR3 reads CASSLAGGSGETQYF. CDR3 DNA (partial): TGTGCCAGCAGCTTAGCGGGCGGGTCCGGGGAGACG. The full variable domain, rest sourced from reference TRBV7-2 and TRBJ2-3, is GAGVSQSPSNKVTEKGKDVELRCDPISGHTALYWYRQSLGQGLEFLIYFQGNSAPDKSGLPSDRFSAERTGGSVSTLTIQRTQQEDSAVYLCASSLAGGSGETQYFGPGTRLTVL.

About this clone itself: The read ends 3 residues before the CDR3 terminus; that terminus is restored from the germline J gene. The chain uses TRBV20-1 and TRBJ2-5; possible D gene TRBD2, 6 bases. V was trimmed by 6 bases and J by 2 bases, leaving 13 bases between them. Germline values: CDR1 DFQATT, CDR2 SNEGSKA (reference sequence). The CDR3 extends over 13 amino acids. The CDR3 is CSAIGTSQETQYF. Incomplete CDR3 DNA: TGCAGTGCCATTGGGACTTCTCAAGAGACC.

This clone ranks as medium-sized (0.01 to 0.1%) in terms of frequency. The CDR3 end falls 3 residues outside the read, so it is completed with the germline J gene. The V call is TRBV7-2, the J call TRBJ2-1, with 8 bases that match TRBD1. The CDR3 runs to 12 residues. V shed 6 bases and J 8 bases; nucleotides not matched to a gene: 3. The germline CDR1 and CDR2 sequences are SGHTA and FQGNSA. CDR3 residues: CASRAGGHEQFF. The covered CDR3 bases are TGTGCCAGCAGGGCAGGGGGCCATGAG.